This T cell receptor beta chain was recovered during a study of T cell responses to AZD1222 COVID-19 vaccine. Second-dose groups at about 4 or about 12 weeks were pooled. Study results and limitations: Close to half of all spike-specific TCRs reportedly target regions of the variants that are unmutated. Two AZD1222 administrations were followed by greater Spike-specific TCR breadth and depth.

The V and J ends lost 0 bases and 6 bases, in that order; junction bases with no gene match: 5. Germline loops: CDR1 SGHTA, CDR2 FQGNSA. The CDR3 extends over 15 amino acids. This table comes from immunoSEQ multiplex PCR, and its TCRdb copy is limited to in-frame clones, with some not included. This sample has under 150,000 clones, with roughly 87% found just once. This clone occurred a few times. Its antigen remains unknown. This clonotype was obtained from an adult who received the AZD1222 COVID-19 vaccine. The gene calls are TRBV7-2 and TRBJ1-5, with 7 bases lining up with TRBD1. This sample comprised peripheral blood, obtained 28 days after the second AZD1222 dose. CDR3 loop: CASSLALQGSQPQHF. Here the CDR3 DNA reads TGTGCCAGCAGCTTAGCGCTACAGGGGAGTCAGCCCCAGCATTTT.